This T cell receptor beta chain was captured in a study of blood T cell repertoires in COVID-19. Study details: Samples came from the United States, Italy and Spain, spanning acute and convalescent COVID-19. T cells, B-cell-depleted T cells, or PBMCs provided the cDNA or gDNA that served as material.

Germline loops: CDR1 SGHNT, CDR2 YYREEE (reference sequence). The CDR3 sequence is 14 residues long. Trimming removed 7 bases from V and 1 base from J, with 12 bases in between. In the original analysis: How many nucleated cells were present was estimated from reference gene primer amplification. The assay was immunoSEQ multiplex PCR, and TCRdb's table has in-frame clones only and misses some. The DNA was the basis for D and trimming; V, J and clone size are from that table. The table lists about 70,000 clones, approximately 86% of them singletons, with less than 15% in the top ten. The clonotype comes from a human donor in a cohort sampled during active COVID-19. The chain has TRBV5-4 and TRBJ2-1; D is possibly TRBD2 (6 bases). Sequencing was performed on peripheral blood. The CDR3 region is CASVAGTSYNEQFF. The DNA of the CDR3 is TGTGCCAGCGTGGCGGGGACTTCCTACAATGAGCAGTTCTTC.